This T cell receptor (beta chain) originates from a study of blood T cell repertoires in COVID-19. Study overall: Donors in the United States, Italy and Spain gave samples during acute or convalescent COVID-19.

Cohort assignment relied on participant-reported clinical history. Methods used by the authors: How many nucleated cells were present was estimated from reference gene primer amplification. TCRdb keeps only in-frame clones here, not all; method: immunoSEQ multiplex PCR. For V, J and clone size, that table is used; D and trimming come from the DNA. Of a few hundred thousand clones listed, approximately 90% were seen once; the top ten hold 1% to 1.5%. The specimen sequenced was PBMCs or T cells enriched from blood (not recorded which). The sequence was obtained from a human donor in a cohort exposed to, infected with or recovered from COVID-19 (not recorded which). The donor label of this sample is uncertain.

In nucleotides, the CDR3 is TGTGCCACCAGTGAGACCCCTACAGGGAATTATCAGCCCCAGCATTTT. Its protein is CATSETPTGNYQPQHF. The gene calls are TRBV24-1 and TRBJ1-5, with D perhaps TRBD1 (6 bases). In germline, CDR1 is KGHDR, CDR2 SFDVKD. The CDR3 extends over 16 amino acids. V shed 4 bases and J shed 5 bases, with 17 bases lying between them.